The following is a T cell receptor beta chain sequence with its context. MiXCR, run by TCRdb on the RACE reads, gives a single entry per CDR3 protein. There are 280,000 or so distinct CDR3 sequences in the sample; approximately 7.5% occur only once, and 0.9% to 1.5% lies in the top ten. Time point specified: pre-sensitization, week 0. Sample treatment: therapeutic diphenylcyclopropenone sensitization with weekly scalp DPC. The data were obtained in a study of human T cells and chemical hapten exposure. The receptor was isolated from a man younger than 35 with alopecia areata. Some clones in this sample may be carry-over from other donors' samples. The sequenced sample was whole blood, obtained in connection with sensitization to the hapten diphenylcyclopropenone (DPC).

This CDR3 is CSAKKNTEAFF. The CDR3 nucleotides are TGCAGTGCTAAGAAGAACACTGAAGCTTTCTTT. The chain combines TRBV20-1 with TRBJ1-1; no clear D gene. Germline assignment: CDR1 DFQATT and CDR2 SNEGSKA (reference sequence). CDR3 length: 11 residues. V was cut by 4 bases and J by 1 base, with 4 bases left in between.